The subject of this entry is one T cell receptor (beta chain). Its antigen is undetermined. This sample is drawn from a study of cytomegalovirus exposure and HLA in healthy donors. Whole-study findings and limits: A later analysis found most CMV-associated TCR beta chains apparently HLA-restricted.

This CDR3 spans 18 amino acids. The germline CDR1 and CDR2 sequences are SEHNR and FQNEAQ (reference sequence). The V and J ends lost 1 base and 3 bases, in that order; junction bases with no gene match: 13. Primers included in the PCR were 60 Vbeta and 13 Jbeta primers. Measured with immunoSEQ multiplex PCR; TCRdb has only the in-frame clones, and not every one. The sample holds 120,000 or so clones, approximately 80% seen once. V gene TRBV7-9 combines with J gene TRBJ1-2; 8 bases are a match to TRBD1. This clonotype originated in a woman aged 60 to 75 in good health and CMV-seropositive. Sequencing was carried out using PBMCs. CDR3 amino acids: CASSLGHGQGIPDYGYTF. The DNA for the CDR3 is TGTGCCAGCAGCTTAGGTCATGGACAGGGCATCCCTGACTATGGCTACACCTTC.